This is a list of T cell receptor beta chains from one sample in a study of cytomegalovirus exposure and HLA in healthy donors. Data came from immunoSEQ multiplex PCR; TCRdb stores just in-frame clones and leaves some out. The ten top clones account for approximately 1%, within a sample of some 110,000 clones. The sample was PBMCs. The receptors derive from a man younger than 35 in good health and CMV-seronegative. The CDR3 runs from the conserved cysteine through the conserved F or W. The D gene is left open where the match is weak.

J gene,D gene,V gene,CDR3 DNA,CDR3 protein
TRBJ1-2,TRBD1,TRBV6-5,TGTGCCAGCAGTCCCTTTGGACAGGGTGAGCATGGCTACACCTTC,CASSPFGQGEHGYTF
TRBJ1-2,-,TRBV2,TGTGCCAGCAGTGCTGGGGCGGACCGCTACACCTTC,CASSAGADRYTF
TRBJ2-1,-,TRBV20-1,TGCAGTGCGGACCTAGCCAATGAGCAGTTCTTC,CSADLANEQFF
TRBJ2-6,TRBD2,TRBV9,TGTGCCAGCAGCTCCAGACTAGCGGGTCCTCCTGGGGCCAACGTCCTGACTTTC,CASSSRLAGPPGANVLTF
TRBJ2-7,TRBD2,TRBV30,TGTGCCTGGAGCACAAGGACTAGCGGAGGGATAGGGCAGTACTTC,CAWSTRTSGGIGQYF
TRBJ1-2,-,TRBV6-5,TGTGCCAGCAGTGAAGATCCGGGACTTGATGGCTACACCTTC,CASSEDPGLDGYTF
TRBJ2-7,-,TRBV15,TGTGCCACCAGCAGAGGCTCGCCAGCGGGTGGCAACGAGCAGTACTTC,CATSRGSPAGGNEQYF
TRBJ1-5,-,TRBV4-1,TGCGCCAGCAGCCCCCGGGGGACGGGTATGGGGCAGCCCCAGCATTTT,CASSPRGTGMGQPQHF
TRBJ2-2,-,TRBV6-5,TGTGCCAGCAGTTACTCTCGGGGCGGGGAGCTGTTTTTT,CASSYSRGGELFF
TRBJ2-7,TRBD2,TRBV7-2,TGTGCCAGCAGCTTCAGGAGCGGGGGCCGCTCCTACGAGCAGTACTTC,CASSFRSGGRSYEQYF
TRBJ2-2,-,TRBV6-1,TGTGCCAGCAGTGTTCAGGGAAGTAGAACCGGGGAGCTGTTTTTT,CASSVQGSRTGELFF
TRBJ2-2,-,TRBV7-7,TGTGCCAGCAGCTTATTGGGCAGATCTGCCGGGGAGCTGTTTTTT,CASSLLGRSAGELFF
TRBJ2-5,TRBD1,TRBV5-1,TGCGCCAGCAGCTCATCCGGGACAGCCCTCCAAGAGACCCAGTACTTC,CASSSSGTALQETQYF
TRBJ1-2,-,TRBV5-4,TGTGCCAGCAGCTTGCGGGGGGCTACTGACTATGGCTACACCTTC,CASSLRGATDYGYTF
TRBJ2-3,TRBD2,TRBV2,TGTGCCAGCGGCGAGGGACTAGCGGTTAACACAGATACGCAGTATTTT,CASGEGLAVNTDTQYF
TRBJ2-2,TRBD1,TRBV5-4,TGTGCCAGCAGGGAGGCAGGGGGTTTTAGGACCGGGGAGCTGTTTTTT,CASREAGGFRTGELFF
TRBJ2-5,-,TRBV29-1,TGCAGCGTCGCGCCCCAGGCAGTTCGAGAGACCCAGTACTTC,CSVAPQAVRETQYF
TRBJ1-2,-,TRBV2,TGTGCCAGCGAAAGGGAAGGAGGTGGTGGCTACACCTTC,CASEREGGGGYTF
TRBJ2-1,-,TRBV7-6,TGTGCCAGCAGCTTAGCTGGGTCGGGTGAGCAGTTCTTC,CASSLAGSGEQFF
TRBJ1-5,-,TRBV7-8,TGTGCCAGCAGCTTAGGCGTCAGGGAAATGGATCAGCCCCAGCATTTT,CASSLGVREMDQPQHF
TRBJ2-7,-,TRBV6-1,TGTGCCAGCAGTGTGGGACAACCCCTCTACGAGCAGTACTTC,CASSVGQPLYEQYF
TRBJ1-1,-,TRBV5-1,TGCGCCAGCAGTGAGACTCTCCCCGACACTGAAGCTTTCTTT,CASSETLPDTEAFF